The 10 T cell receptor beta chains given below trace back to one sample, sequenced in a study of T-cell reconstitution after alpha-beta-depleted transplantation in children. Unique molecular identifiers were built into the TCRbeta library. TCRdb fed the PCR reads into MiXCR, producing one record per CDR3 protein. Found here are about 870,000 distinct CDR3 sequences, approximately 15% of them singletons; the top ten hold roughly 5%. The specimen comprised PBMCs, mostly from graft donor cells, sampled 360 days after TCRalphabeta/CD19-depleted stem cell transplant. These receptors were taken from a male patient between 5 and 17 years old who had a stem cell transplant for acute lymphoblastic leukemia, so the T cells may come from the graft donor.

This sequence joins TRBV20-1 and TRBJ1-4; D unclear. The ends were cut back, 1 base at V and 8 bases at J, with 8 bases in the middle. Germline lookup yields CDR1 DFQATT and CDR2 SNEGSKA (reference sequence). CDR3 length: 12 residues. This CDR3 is CSARGQTEKLFF. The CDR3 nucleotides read TGCAGTGCTAGAGGCCAAACGGAAAAACTGTTTTTT.

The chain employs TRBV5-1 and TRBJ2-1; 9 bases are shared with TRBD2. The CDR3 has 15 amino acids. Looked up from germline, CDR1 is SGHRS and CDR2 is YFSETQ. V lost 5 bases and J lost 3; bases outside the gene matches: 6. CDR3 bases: TGCGCCAGCAGACCGTGGACTAGCGTCTACAATGAGCAGTTCTTC. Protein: CASRPWTSVYNEQFF.

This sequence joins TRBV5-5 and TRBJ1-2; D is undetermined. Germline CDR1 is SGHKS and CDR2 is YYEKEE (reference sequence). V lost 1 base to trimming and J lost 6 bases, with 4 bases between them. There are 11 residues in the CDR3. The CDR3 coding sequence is TGTGCCAGCAGCTTGTCTGATGGCTACACCTTC. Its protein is CASSLSDGYTF.

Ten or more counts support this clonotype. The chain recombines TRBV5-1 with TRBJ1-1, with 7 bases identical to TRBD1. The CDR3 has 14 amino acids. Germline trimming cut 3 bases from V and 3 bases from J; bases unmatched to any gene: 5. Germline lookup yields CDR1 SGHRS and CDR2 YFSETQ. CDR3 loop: CASSWTGDYTEAFF. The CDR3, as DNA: TGCGCCAGCAGCTGGACAGGCGACTACACTGAAGCTTTCTTT.

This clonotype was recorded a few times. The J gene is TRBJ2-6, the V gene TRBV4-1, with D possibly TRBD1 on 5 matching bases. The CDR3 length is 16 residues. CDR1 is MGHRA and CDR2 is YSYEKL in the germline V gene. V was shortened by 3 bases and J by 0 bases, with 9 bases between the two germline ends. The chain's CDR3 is CASSHADNSGANVLTF. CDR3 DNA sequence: TGCGCCAGCAGCCACGCGGACAACTCTGGGGCCAACGTCCTGACTTTC.

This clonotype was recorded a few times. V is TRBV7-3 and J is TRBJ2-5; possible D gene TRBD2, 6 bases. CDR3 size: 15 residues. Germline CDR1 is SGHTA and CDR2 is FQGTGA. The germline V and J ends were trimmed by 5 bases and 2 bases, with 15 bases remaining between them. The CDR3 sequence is CASSPGEAEQETQYF. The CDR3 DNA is TGTGCCAGCAGCCCCGGGGAGGCAGAACAAGAGACCCAGTACTTC.

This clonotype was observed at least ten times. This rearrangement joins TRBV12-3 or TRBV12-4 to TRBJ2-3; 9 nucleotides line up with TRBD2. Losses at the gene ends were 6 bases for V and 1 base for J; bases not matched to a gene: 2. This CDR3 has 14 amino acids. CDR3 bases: TGTGCCAGCAGCCGGACTAGCGGCACAGATACGCAGTATTTT. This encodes CASSRTSGTDTQYF.

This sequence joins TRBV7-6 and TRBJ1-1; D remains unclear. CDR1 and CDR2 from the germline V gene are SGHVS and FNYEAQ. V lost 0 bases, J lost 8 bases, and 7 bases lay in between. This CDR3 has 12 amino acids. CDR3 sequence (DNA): TGTGCCAGCAGCTTAGCCGTCCCCGAAGCTTTCTTT. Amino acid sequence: CASSLAVPEAFF.

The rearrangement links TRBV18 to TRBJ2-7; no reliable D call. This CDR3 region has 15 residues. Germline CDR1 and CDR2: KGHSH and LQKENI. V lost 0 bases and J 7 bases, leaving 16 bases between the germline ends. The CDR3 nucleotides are TGTGCCAGCTCACCACCGGTAGCCCTCCTAGGGGAGCAGTACTTC. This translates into CASSPPVALLGEQYF.

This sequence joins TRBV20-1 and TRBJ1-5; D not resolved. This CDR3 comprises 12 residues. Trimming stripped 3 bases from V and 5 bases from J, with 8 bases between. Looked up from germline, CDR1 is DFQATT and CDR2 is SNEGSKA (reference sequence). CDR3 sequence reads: CSARGIDQPQHF. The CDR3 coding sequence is TGCAGTGCTAGGGGCATAGATCAGCCCCAGCATTTT.